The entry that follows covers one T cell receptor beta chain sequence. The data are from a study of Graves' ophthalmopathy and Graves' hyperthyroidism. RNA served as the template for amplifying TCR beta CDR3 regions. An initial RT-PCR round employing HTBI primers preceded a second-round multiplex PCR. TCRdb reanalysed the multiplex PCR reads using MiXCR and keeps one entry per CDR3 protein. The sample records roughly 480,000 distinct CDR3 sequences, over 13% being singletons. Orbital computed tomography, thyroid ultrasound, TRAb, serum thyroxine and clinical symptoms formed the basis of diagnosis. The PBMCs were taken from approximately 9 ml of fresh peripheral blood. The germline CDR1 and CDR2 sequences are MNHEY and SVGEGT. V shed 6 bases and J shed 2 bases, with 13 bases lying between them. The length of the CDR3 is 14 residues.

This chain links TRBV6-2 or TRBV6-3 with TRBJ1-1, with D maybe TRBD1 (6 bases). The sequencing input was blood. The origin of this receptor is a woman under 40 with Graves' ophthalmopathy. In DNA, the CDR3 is TGTGCCAGCAGGGACAGCGAAACAAACACTGAAGCTTTCTTT. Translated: CASRDSETNTEAFF.